This record covers a single T cell receptor (beta chain). Antigen unknown. Noted treatment: some 20 received Ad26.COV2.S at low or high dose, single or two shots; roughly five received placebo; per-sample allocation not given. The investigators took samples on day 63 after the first vaccine or placebo injection. This table comes from immunoSEQ multiplex PCR, and its TCRdb copy is limited to in-frame clones, with some not included. The sample consists of 440,000 or so clones, 92% of them appearing once. The sample belongs to a study of Ad26.COV2.S vaccination and SARS-CoV-2 variants. Whole-study results and caveats: Vaccine recipients surpassed placebo recipients in spike-specific TCR breadth. Non-spike TCR breadth did not differ much between vaccine and placebo recipients.

V was clipped by 5 bases and J by 4 bases; unmatched bases: 6. Germline V lookup: CDR1 LGHDT, CDR2 YNNKEL (reference sequence). This CDR3 is built from 14 residues. The TCR comes from a person between 18 and 65 years old who received the Ad26.COV2.S COVID-19 vaccine or a placebo. Material: peripheral blood, obtained in a trial of Ad26.COV2.S vaccine versus placebo. The V call is TRBV3-1 (or the pseudogene TRBV3-2), the J call TRBJ2-7, with TRBD1 identical over 9 bases. CDR3 in DNA: TGTGCCAGCAGCTCCGGGACAGGGAATTACGAGCAGTACTTC. As protein: CASSSGTGNYEQYF.